Presented here are 18 T cell receptor beta chains from one specimen sequenced in a study of breast tumors, draining lymph nodes, adjacent tissues. TCRdb passed the multiplex PCR reads through MiXCR, listing each CDR3 protein once. The sample holds approximately 130,000 distinct CDR3 sequences, around 21% seen once. Samples came from axillary lymph nodes draining the breast cancer. The specimen sequenced was axillary lymph node tissue. These receptors all stem from a female donor with breast cancer. Some clones in this sample may be carry-over from other donors' samples.

This clonotype was found a few times. The J gene is TRBJ2-4, the V gene TRBV9; TRBD1 might be the D (7 bases). Trimming removed 3 bases at V and 8 bases at J, with 12 bases between. Germline CDR1 reads SGDLS; CDR2 reads YYNGEE. The CDR3 loop spans 13 amino acids. CDR3: CASSARGVDIQYF. The DNA of the CDR3 is TGTGCCAGCAGCGCCAGGGGGGTGGACATTCAGTACTTC. Variable domain in full (rest from reference TRBV9 and TRBJ2-4): DSGVTQTPKHLITATGQRVTLRCSPRSGDLSVYWYQQSLDQGLQFLIQYYNGEERAKGNILERFSAQQFPDLHSELNLSSLELGDSALYFCASSARGVDIQYFGAGTRLSVL.

The V and J genes are TRBV5-1 and TRBJ1-1; no reliable D call. The CDR3 loop spans 14 amino acids. V was cut by 6 bases and J by 5 bases, with 17 bases left in between. Germline CDR1 is SGHRS and CDR2 is YFSETQ. The DNA of the CDR3 is TGCGCCAGCATTAGGAACCCCGGGGATACTGAAGCTTTCTTT. This sequence encodes CASIRNPGDTEAFF.

This clonotype was picked up many times. The CDR3 DNA is TGCAGTGCTAGTACGGGAGATTGGTTTAATTCACCCCTCCACTTT. Amino acids: CSASTGDWFNSPLHF. The chain recombines TRBV20-1 with TRBJ1-6; no firm D call. Germline V gene lookup returns CDR1 DFQATT and CDR2 SNEGSKA (reference sequence). CDR3 size: 15 residues. The V end was cut by 3 bases, the J end by 6 bases, with 15 bases between.

This clonotype was recorded many times. The gene calls are TRBV2 and TRBJ2-1, with 8 bases identical to TRBD1. CDR1 is SNHLY, CDR2 FYNNEI, per germline. V was clipped by 6 bases and J by 4 bases; unmatched bases: 14. The CDR3 is made up of 17 amino acids. The CDR3 sequence: CASSRIRQGLTYNEQFF. The CDR3 coding sequence is TGTGCCAGCAGCCGAATCCGACAGGGGTTGACATACAATGAGCAGTTCTTC.

This clonotype was seen ten or more times. This sequence joins TRBV20-1 and TRBJ1-3, with 7 positions matching TRBD1. In germline, CDR1 is DFQATT, CDR2 SNEGSKA (reference sequence). This CDR3 region has 14 residues. Unmatched junction bases numbered 6, after V lost 4 bases and J lost 3 bases. The CDR3 DNA reads TGCAGTGCTAACAGGGGCTTAGGTGGAAACACCATATATTTT. Protein product: CSANRGLGGNTIYF.

For this clonotype: A much larger clone differs from this one at a single base, so this may be a read error. This rearrangement joins TRBV9 to TRBJ2-1, with D tentatively TRBD1 (5 bases). The CDR3 has 18 amino acids. The germline V gene has CDR1 SGDLS and CDR2 YYNGEE. V shed 4 bases and J shed 0 bases, with 20 bases lying between them. CDR3 protein: CASSFRLKTVTSYNEQFF. In nucleotides, the CDR3 is TGTGCCAGCAGCTTCAGATTAAAGACAGTTACCTCCTACAATGAGCAGTTCTTC.

The chain recombines TRBV13 with TRBJ2-1; D gene ambiguous. Trimming took 6 bases from V and 4 from J, leaving 13 bases between them. Germline V gene sequence: CDR1 PRHDT, CDR2 FYEKMQ (reference sequence). There are 14 residues in the CDR3. The CDR3 region is CASSRGRAYNEQFF. In nucleotides, the CDR3 is TGTGCCAGCAGTCGCGGACGGGCTTACAATGAGCAGTTCTTC.

This clonotype was observed at least ten times. The chain combines TRBV7-9 with TRBJ2-3, with 8 bases that match TRBD1. V gave up 5 bases and J gave up 6 bases; unmatched junction bases: 10. From germline, CDR1 is SEHNR and CDR2 FQNEAQ (reference sequence). This CDR3 has 15 amino acids. The CDR3 spells CASSAQAGGGDTQYF. The CDR3 region has the DNA TGTGCCAGCAGCGCACAGGCAGGGGGCGGCGATACGCAGTATTTT.

This clonotype was observed at least ten times. The chain employs TRBV10-3 and TRBJ2-1; D is unresolved. Looked up from germline, CDR1 is ENHRY and CDR2 is SYGVKD. The length of the CDR3 is 11 residues. With 7 bases removed from V and 7 bases from J, the gap between germline ends came to 8 bases. The CDR3 loop reads CAITGENEQFF. As DNA, the CDR3 is TGTGCCATCACTGGAGAGAATGAGCAGTTCTTC.

This clonotype was seen many times. V is TRBV4-1 and J is TRBJ2-1; 10 bases agree with TRBD2. Per the germline V gene, CDR1 is MGHRA and CDR2 is YSYEKL. The V and J ends lost 5 bases and 5 bases, in that order; junction bases with no gene match: 6. There are 15 residues in the CDR3. The CDR3 sequence is CASSSGTSANNEQFF. For the CDR3, the DNA is TGCGCCAGCAGCTCCGGGACTAGCGCCAACAATGAGCAGTTCTTC.

This clonotype occurred many times. The J gene is TRBJ1-5, the V gene TRBV2; D is unresolved. The CDR3 totals 15 residues. Looked up from germline, CDR1 is SNHLY and CDR2 is FYNNEI. The V gene lost 6 bases and the J gene lost 0 bases, with 12 bases spanning the gap. CDR3 amino acids: CASRIDNYSNQPQHF. DNA for the CDR3: TGTGCCAGCAGGATCGACAATTATAGCAATCAGCCCCAGCATTTT.

J is TRBJ2-3 and V is TRBV18; maybe TRBD2 (5 bases). The CDR3 totals 15 residues. In germline, CDR1 is KGHSH, CDR2 LQKENI. V lost 6 bases and J 3 bases, leaving 16 bases between the germline ends. The CDR3 DNA is TGTGCCAGCTCTCGCACTAGTTCCAGGACAGATACGCAGTATTTT. It is translated as CASSRTSSRTDTQYF.

Comment on this clonotype: A much larger clone lies a single base off, so this may be a read error. This chain connects TRBV28 to TRBJ1-2, with 7 bases that match TRBD1. With V trimmed by 10 bases and J by 2 bases, 7 bases remained unmatched. The CDR3 sequence is 13 residues long. Looked up from germline, CDR1 is MDHEN and CDR2 is SYDVKM. CDR3: CATDNRGNYGYTF. CDR3 DNA sequence: TGTGCCACCGACAACAGGGGAAACTATGGCTACACCTTC.

This clonotype has a count of ten or more. This chain connects TRBV20-1 to TRBJ2-2; TRBD1 matches at 9 bases. Losses at the gene ends were 1 base for V and 1 base for J; bases not matched to a gene: 7. This CDR3 contains 17 residues. Per germline, CDR1 DFQATT and CDR2 SNEGSKA (reference sequence). CDR3 coding DNA: TGCAGTGCTAGAGTAAAGTCGGGACAGGGGAACACCGGGGAGCTGTTTTTT. Residues: CSARVKSGQGNTGELFF.

This clonotype occurred many times. The chain has TRBV20-1 and TRBJ2-1, with 8 bases matching TRBD2. Germline V CDR1 and CDR2: DFQATT, SNEGSKA (reference sequence). This CDR3 has 16 amino acids. DNA for the CDR3: TGCAGCCCCGGCGTAAGCGGGAGTAAGGGGATGGGAGAGCAGTTCTTC. Translated: CSPGVSGSKGMGEQFF.

This clonotype was seen repeatedly, ten times or more. This chain connects TRBV7-8 to TRBJ2-1; TRBD2 matches at 13 bases. V dropped 6 bases and J dropped 9; count of bases not matched to a gene: 8. Germline CDR1 reads SGHVS; CDR2 reads FQNEAQ. The CDR3 has 15 residues. In DNA, the CDR3 is TGTGCCAGCAGTGGGGGACTAGCGGGGTTCGGTGAGCAGTTCTTC. Translating it yields CASSGGLAGFGEQFF.

This clonotype was counted between two and nine times. The chain uses TRBV20-1 and TRBJ2-1; D is tentatively TRBD1 or TRBD2 (6 bases each). The CDR3 sequence is 17 residues long. Germline values: CDR1 DFQATT, CDR2 SNEGSKA (reference sequence). V was shortened by 0 bases and J by 1 base, with 16 bases between the two germline ends. CDR3 nucleotide sequence: TGCAGTGCTAGAGATCAACGAGGGGGAGGTTCCTACAATGAGCAGTTCTTC. Amino acid sequence: CSARDQRGGGSYNEQFF.

This clonotype was detected ten times or more. The chain uses TRBV6-6 and TRBJ2-3; D unclear. Germline lookup yields CDR1 MNHNY and CDR2 SVGAGI (reference sequence). The CDR3 extends over 12 amino acids. Trimming took off 0 bases at V and 6 bases at J, with 4 bases between the two ends. The CDR3 bases are TGTGCCAGCAGTTACTCGCCCGATACGCAGTATTTT. Protein: CASSYSPDTQYF.